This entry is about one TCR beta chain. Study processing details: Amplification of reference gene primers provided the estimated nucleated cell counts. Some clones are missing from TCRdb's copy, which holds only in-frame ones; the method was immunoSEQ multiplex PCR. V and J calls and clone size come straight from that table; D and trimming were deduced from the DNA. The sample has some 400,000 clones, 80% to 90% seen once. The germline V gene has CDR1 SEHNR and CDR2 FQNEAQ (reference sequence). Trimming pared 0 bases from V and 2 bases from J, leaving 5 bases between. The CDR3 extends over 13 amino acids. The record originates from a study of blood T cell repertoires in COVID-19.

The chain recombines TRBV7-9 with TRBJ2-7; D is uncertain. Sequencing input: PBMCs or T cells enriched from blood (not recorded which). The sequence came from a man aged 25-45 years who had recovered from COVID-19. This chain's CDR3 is CASSLALTYEQYF. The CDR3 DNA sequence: TGTGCCAGCAGCTTAGCTCTAACCTACGAGCAGTACTTC.